The T cell receptor (beta chain) under discussion was sequenced for a study of T cell repertoires in cytomegalovirus infection. Study context: A matching HLA type, together with CMV infection, was signaled by public TCR beta signatures. Study-level points and caveats: Ex vivo, HLA-C-restricted CMV-specific TCR beta clonotypes prevailed over the rest of the response. Frequencies of public TCR beta families were cumulated, and this identified carriers of CMV plus the relevant HLA.

TCRdb analysed the reads with MiXCR anew, one entry per CDR3 protein. The repertoire holds fewer than 950,000 distinct CDR3 sequences, with 32% as singletons. CDR1 and CDR2 (germline): SQVTM, ANQGSEA. The CDR3 covers 15 residues. V lost 1 base and J 4 bases, leaving 17 bases between the germline ends. For this clonotype: Its specificity is unknown.

This TCR was recovered from a human donor in good health (CMV status not recorded). Some clones in this sample may be carry-over from other donors' samples. The chain recombines TRBV29-1 with TRBJ2-7, with TRBD1 as a possible D gene (6 bases). The specimen was cultured CD8+ T cells from PBMCs, collected from culture after CMV antigen stimulation. CDR3 amino acids: CSVEGLGRGEYEQYF. CDR3 bases: TGCAGCGTTGAAGGGCTTGGCAGGGGAGAATACGAGCAGTACTTC.